Shown below are 30 T cell receptor beta chains from a single sample sequenced in a study of blood T cell repertoires in COVID-19. TCRdb's copy holds only in-frame clones and misses some; the assay was immunoSEQ multiplex PCR. The sample lists 110,000 or so clones, 85% to 90% occurring once. The specimen was peripheral blood. These receptors came from a man aged 50 to 60 with acute or convalescent COVID-19.

A word on this clone: The junction differs from germline at one of its ends, possibly a read error. V is TRBV10-2 and J is TRBJ2-3; 14 positions match TRBD2. There are 17 residues in the CDR3. CDR1 is WSHSY and CDR2 is SAAADI in the germline V gene. Here the CDR3 reads CASSERRGGLAGDPQYF. The CDR3 DNA is TGCGCCAGCAGTGAACGTAGAGGGGGACTAGCGGGAGATCCGCAGTATTTT.

The CDR3 sequence: CASSIGARTNYGYTF. The DNA for the CDR3 is TGTGCCAGTAGTATAGGGGCGAGAACTAACTATGGCTACACCTTC. The rearrangement uses TRBV19 and TRBJ1-2; D unclear. V gave up 1 base and J gave up 0 bases, with 9 bases separating them. The CDR3 contains 15 residues. Looked up from germline, CDR1 is LNHDA and CDR2 is SQIVND (reference sequence).

The chain links TRBV19 to TRBJ2-5, with 9 bases lining up with TRBD1. The CDR3 has 13 amino acids. Germline CDR1 and CDR2: LNHDA and SQIVND (reference sequence). The V gene end was trimmed by 6 bases and the J gene end by 6 bases; junction bases not matched to a gene: 5. The CDR3 sequence: CASRQGARKTQYF. In DNA, the CDR3 is TGTGCCAGTAGACAGGGGGCGCGGAAGACCCAGTACTTC.

The chain joins TRBV7-8 to TRBJ2-3; 10 nucleotides line up with TRBD2. V trimming: 0 bases; J trimming: 5 bases; junction bases outside the gene matches: 2. CDR1 and CDR2 from the germline V gene are SGHVS and FQNEAQ. The CDR3 runs 15 residues. CDR3 loop: CASSLAASGGDTQYF. The DNA of the CDR3 is TGTGCCAGCAGCTTAGCTGCTAGCGGGGGAGATACGCAGTATTTT.

The chain combines TRBV28 with TRBJ1-5, with a weak D call TRBD1 (5 bases). V shed 3 bases and J shed 7 bases, with 16 bases lying between them. Germline loops: CDR1 MDHEN, CDR2 SYDVKM. The CDR3 has 15 amino acids. The CDR3 nucleotides are TGTGCCAGCAGTTTTGACAGCCTTGGTGGCCAGCCCCAGCATTTT. Protein product: CASSFDSLGGQPQHF.

The J gene is TRBJ1-6, the V gene TRBV14; D is undetermined. Trimming removed 0 bases at V and 9 bases at J, with 9 bases between. Per the germline V gene, CDR1 is SGHDN and CDR2 is FVKESK. The CDR3 extends over 14 amino acids. Here the CDR3 reads CASSQEWAGSPLHF. CDR3 DNA: TGTGCCAGCAGCCAAGAATGGGCGGGTTCACCCCTCCACTTT.

This clone came up once. The chain uses TRBV10-3 and TRBJ1-6; 7 bases map to TRBD1. Germline V gene lookup returns CDR1 ENHRY and CDR2 SYGVKD. The CDR3 covers 14 residues. V shed 4 bases and J 10 bases; nucleotides not matched to a gene: 7. CDR3 bases: TGTGCCATCAGTGTTCGACAGGGTTGGTCACCCCTCCACTTT. It codes for CAISVRQGWSPLHF.

A single count supports this clone. The J gene is TRBJ2-5, the V gene TRBV7-6; 7 nucleotides agree with TRBD1. The CDR3 is 14 amino acids. Germline CDR1 reads SGHVS; CDR2 reads FNYEAQ. Losses at the gene ends were 5 bases for V and 6 bases for J; bases not matched to a gene: 9. CDR3 amino acids: CASSQSDRYKTQYF. For the CDR3, the DNA is TGTGCCAGCAGCCAGTCGGACAGGTACAAGACCCAGTACTTC.

The genes are TRBV30 and TRBJ1-1, with D tentatively TRBD1 (5 bases). Trimming shortened V by 3 bases and J by 1 base, and 9 bases separated the two germline ends. Germline CDR1 is GTSNPN and CDR2 is SVGIG (reference sequence). The CDR3 consists of 13 residues. CDR3: CAWSQGWNTEAFF. The DNA of the CDR3 is TGTGCCTGGAGCCAGGGTTGGAACACTGAAGCTTTCTTT. Full variable domain (remainder filled in from reference TRBV30 and TRBJ1-1): SQTIHQWPATLVQPVGSPLSLECTVEGTSNPNLYWYRQAAGRGLQLLFYSVGIGQISSEVPQNLSASRPQDRQFILSSKKLLLSDSGFYLCAWSQGWNTEAFFGQGTRLTVV.

The V call is TRBV6-5, the J call TRBJ1-2; no reliable D call. V shed 6 bases and J shed 8 bases, with 19 bases lying between them. The CDR3 length is 14 residues. Germline values: CDR1 MNHEY, CDR2 SVGAGI. CDR3 sequence: CASSSGLSFGGYTF. The CDR3 coding sequence is TGTGCCAGCAGCTCCGGACTTAGCTTTGGGGGCTACACCTTC.

V and J are TRBV10-3 and TRBJ2-4; D is unresolved. Germline loops: CDR1 ENHRY, CDR2 SYGVKD. Trimming removed 6 bases at V and 1 base at J, with 19 bases between. The CDR3 extends over 17 amino acids. Here the CDR3 reads CAIRQTVPGRAKNIQYF. CDR3 coding DNA: TGTGCCATCAGACAGACGGTACCCGGTAGGGCCAAAAACATTCAGTACTTC.

The sample holds one count of this clone. The rearrangement links TRBV5-1 to TRBJ2-7; tentative D call: TRBD1 (5 bases). Germline CDR1 reads SGHRS; CDR2 reads YFSETQ. This CDR3 has 14 amino acids. Deletions cut 4 bases from V and 4 bases from J, with 15 bases between. The CDR3: CASSKDRAQYEQYF. CDR3 DNA sequence: TGCGCCAGCAGCAAAGACAGAGCCCAATACGAGCAGTACTTC.

This chain connects TRBV2 to TRBJ1-2, with TRBD1 identical over 10 bases. J lost 4 bases, V lost 4 bases, and 6 bases had no gene match. CDR1 and CDR2 from the germline V gene are SNHLY and FYNNEI. CDR3 length: 15 residues. In DNA, the CDR3 is TGTGCCAGCAGTGCCGGGACAGGGGTGGCCTATGGCTACACCTTC. Translated: CASSAGTGVAYGYTF.

This sequence joins TRBV25-1 and TRBJ2-1; TRBD2 aligns across 10 bases. Germline CDR1 reads MGHDK; CDR2 reads SYGVNS. The CDR3 has 14 residues. V lost 6 bases, J lost 8 bases, and 7 bases stayed unmatched. The CDR3 sequence: CASRGAGGPHEQFF. The CDR3, as DNA: TGTGCCAGCAGGGGAGCGGGAGGGCCACATGAGCAGTTCTTC.

In its sample, this clone was seen once. V and J are TRBV9 and TRBJ2-1; D gene uncertain. The V gene lost 4 bases and the J gene lost 7 bases, with 9 bases spanning the gap. Germline V gene data show CDR1 as SGDLS and CDR2 as YYNGEE. The CDR3 loop spans 12 amino acids. The CDR3 bases are TGTGCCAGCAGCCAACGAGAAAATGAGCAGTTCTTC. Protein product: CASSQRENEQFF.

This clone was observed a few times. V is TRBV2 and J is TRBJ2-7; TRBD1 matches 11 bases. CDR1 SNHLY and CDR2 FYNNEI come from the germline V gene. This CDR3 spans 14 amino acids. Unmatched junction bases numbered 4, after V lost 3 bases and J lost 6 bases. The CDR3 sequence is CASSEGQGESEQYF. The CDR3, as DNA: TGTGCCAGCAGTGAGGGACAGGGGGAAAGCGAGCAGTACTTC.

The chain joins TRBV25-1 to TRBJ1-1; 7 bases align to TRBD1. The trim removed 6 bases at V and 4 bases at J, leaving 2 bases unmatched. CDR3 length: 12 residues. Germline V gene data show CDR1 as MGHDK and CDR2 as SYGVNS. The CDR3 is CASSHRGTEAFF. The CDR3 nucleotides are TGTGCCAGCAGCCACAGGGGCACTGAAGCTTTCTTT.

CDR3 coding DNA: TGTGCCAGCAGCGTAGAAGTGTCAGGCGTCTATGGCTACACCTTC. It encodes CASSVEVSGVYGYTF. The rearrangement links TRBV9 to TRBJ1-2; D is undetermined. Germline CDR1 and CDR2: SGDLS and YYNGEE. This CDR3 spans 15 amino acids. The V end was cut by 0 bases, the J end by 4 bases, with 13 bases between.

The gene calls are TRBV12-3 or TRBV12-4 and TRBJ2-3; D gene ambiguous. The CDR3 spans 13 residues. Trimming removed 6 bases from V and 0 bases from J, with 7 bases in between. The CDR3 loop reads CASRRSSTDTQYF. Written as DNA, the CDR3 is TGTGCCAGCAGGCGATCTAGCACAGATACGCAGTATTTT.

CDR3 nucleotide sequence: TGTGCCAGCAGTTCAAGTCCGAGCTCCTACGAGCAGTACTTC. Amino acid sequence: CASSSSPSSYEQYF. The rearrangement uses TRBV5-6 and TRBJ2-7; no clear D. Germline CDR1 reads SGHDT; CDR2 reads YYEEEE. The CDR3 spans 14 residues. Trimming cost V 5 bases and J 0 bases, with 12 bases left between them.

The V call is TRBV24-1, the J call TRBJ2-7; D remains ambiguous. Trimming took 3 bases from V and 5 from J, leaving 10 bases between them. Germline V gene data show CDR1 as KGHDR and CDR2 as SFDVKD. This CDR3 is 13 amino acids long. The CDR3 loop reads CATSDPRKHEQYF. CDR3 nucleotides: TGTGCCACCAGTGATCCGCGGAAGCACGAGCAGTACTTC.

The chain joins TRBV5-1 to TRBJ2-1; 7 bases fit TRBD1. From germline, CDR1 is SGHRS and CDR2 YFSETQ. Trimming at V came to 1 base and at J to 6 bases, leaving 10 bases not matched to a gene. The CDR3 is 16 residues long. The chain's CDR3 is CASSLSLQAGGNEQFF. The CDR3 DNA reads as TGCGCCAGCAGCTTGAGCTTACAGGCAGGGGGCAATGAGCAGTTCTTC.

V and J are TRBV19 and TRBJ1-1; 9 positions agree with TRBD1. J lost 2 bases, V lost 4 bases, and 8 bases had no gene match. The CDR3 is made up of 16 amino acids. Germline CDR1 is LNHDA and CDR2 is SQIVND (reference sequence). CDR3 coding DNA: TGTGCCAGTAGTAGCCCCAACAGGGGGCGCAACACTGAAGCTTTCTTT. It translates to CASSSPNRGRNTEAFF.

The chain carries TRBV2 and TRBJ1-2; TRBD1 agrees at 8 bases. The CDR3 is made up of 14 amino acids. Unmatched junction bases numbered 8, after V lost 4 bases and J lost 7 bases. Germline CDR1 and CDR2: SNHLY and FYNNEI. DNA for the CDR3: TGTGCCAGCAGTGCGGGACAGGATGGGCTTGGCTACACCTTC. Translating it yields CASSAGQDGLGYTF.

The rearrangement uses TRBV5-1 and TRBJ2-3; D is possibly TRBD2 (5 bases). Germline CDR1 SGHRS, CDR2 YFSETQ. Trimming stripped 0 bases from V and 4 bases from J, with 6 bases between. There are 13 residues in the CDR3. The CDR3 nucleotides are TGCGCCAGCAGCTTGGCCGGGGCAGATACGCAGTATTTT. Amino acid sequence: CASSLAGADTQYF.

The chain employs TRBV7-6 and TRBJ2-7; D perhaps matches TRBD2 (6 bases). The ends were cut back, 6 bases at V and 7 bases at J, with 16 bases in the middle. The germline V gene has CDR1 SGHVS and CDR2 FNYEAQ. The CDR3 has 13 amino acids. The CDR3 loop is CASSPIGSGEQYF. DNA for the CDR3: TGTGCCAGCAGTCCCATCGGGAGTGGTGAGCAGTACTTC.

The chain carries TRBV5-5 and TRBJ1-2; D uncertain. V dropped 0 bases and J dropped 6 bases, with 9 bases sitting between them. The CDR3 loop spans 13 amino acids. The germline gives CDR1 SGHKS, CDR2 YYEKEE (reference sequence). In DNA, the CDR3 is TGTGCCAGCAGCTTGGTTCCCTCTGATGGCTACACCTTC. It yields the protein CASSLVPSDGYTF.

The chain carries TRBV19 and TRBJ2-7; 9 positions match TRBD1. The CDR3 is 15 amino acids. V shed 3 bases, J shed 0 bases, and the junction held 3 bases outside the gene matches. Germline values: CDR1 LNHDA, CDR2 SQIVND (reference sequence). CDR3 amino acids: CASSIVGQGSYEQYF. CDR3 in DNA: TGTGCCAGTAGTATCGTGGGACAGGGCTCCTACGAGCAGTACTTC.

The chain recombines TRBV10-3 with TRBJ1-2; 8 bases align to TRBD1. Per germline, CDR1 ENHRY and CDR2 SYGVKD. Trimming took 7 bases from V and 2 from J; bases not matched to a gene: 12. CDR3 length: 16 residues. The DNA of the CDR3 is TGTGCCATCACCGGACAGGGACGTTATGGGAACTATGGCTACACCTTC. Translated, it gives CAITGQGRYGNYGYTF.

As to this clone: This same CDR3 is encoded by further DNA sequences in the sample. The chain has TRBV27 and TRBJ2-7, with TRBD1 matching 7 bases. Germline values: CDR1 MNHEY, CDR2 SMNVEV (reference sequence). Trimming took 4 bases from V and 2 from J; bases not matched to a gene: 2. The CDR3 has 13 residues. The CDR3 bases are TGTGCCAGCAGTTGGGACAGAGCCTACGAGCAGTACTTC. Its translation: CASSWDRAYEQYF.